Sequencing of this TCR beta chain was carried out in a study of blood T cell repertoires in COVID-19. Study at large: The United States, Italy and Spain supplied acute and convalescent COVID-19 samples. T cells, B-cell-depleted T cells, or PBMCs provided the cDNA or gDNA that served as material.

As originally analysed: Cell counts per sample came from amplifying reference gene primers. Produced via immunoSEQ multiplex PCR; TCRdb's table is partial and in-frame only. V and J calls plus clone size are reproduced from that table; the DNA served to infer D and trimming. The sample yields roughly 160,000 clones, more than 75% seen once. This clone has a handful of counts. The specimen was peripheral blood. The source is a man aged 35-49 years with acute or convalescent COVID-19.

DNA for the CDR3: TGTGCCAGCAGCCGTAGACAGGGTTACGGCTACACCTTC. Translated, it gives CASSRRQGYGYTF. The V call is TRBV28, the J call TRBJ1-2; 7 nucleotides agree with TRBD1. The germline V gene has CDR1 MDHEN and CDR2 SYDVKM. The trim removed 6 bases at V and 8 bases at J, leaving 9 bases unmatched. The CDR3 is 13 residues long.